These 30 T cell receptor beta chains were sequenced from one sample in a study of blood T cells in healthy people across ages. A J-beta primer mix and a sample-barcoded 5' primer were used in a second PCR of roughly 6 to 11 cycles. TCRdb redid the calling of the 5' RACE reads with MiXCR, one entry per CDR3 protein. The data show 800,000 to 950,000 distinct CDR3 sequences, just under 30% seen once. The same sample was also studied in work on T cells of mothers and their children.

Sequencing was done on a sample of blood. The receptors shown here come from a woman between 35 and 50 years old in good health.

V usage is TRBV18 and J usage is TRBJ2-7; 7 nucleotides align to TRBD1. V was pared by 4 bases and J by 0 bases, with 9 bases of the junction left unmatched. Germline loops: CDR1 KGHSH, CDR2 LQKENI. The CDR3 sequence is 16 residues long. CDR3 nucleotides: TGTGCCAGCTCACTTACCCCGGGACAGAACTCCTACGAGCAGTACTTC. Amino acids: CASSLTPGQNSYEQYF.

Concerning this clonotype: One end of the junction varies from germline; a read error may be responsible. The chain has TRBV6-5 and TRBJ2-1, with D uncertain. In germline, CDR1 is MNHEY, CDR2 SVGAGI. The CDR3 consists of 14 residues. The CDR3 DNA reads as TGTGCCAGCAGTTACTCTAACATGTACAATGAGCGGTTCTTC. Translated, it gives CASSYSNMYNERFF.

The chain uses TRBV20-1 and TRBJ2-2; 8 bases map to TRBD1. J lost 8 bases, V lost 7 bases, and 6 bases had no gene match. The CDR3 is made up of 12 amino acids. The V gene's germline CDR1 is DFQATT and CDR2 SNEGSKA (reference sequence). The CDR3 loop reads CSGGQGPGELFF. CDR3 sequence (DNA): TGCAGTGGCGGACAGGGTCCGGGGGAGCTGTTTTTT.

This clonotype was found a few times. The chain combines TRBV5-5 with TRBJ2-5; D possibly corresponds to TRBD1 (5 bases). From germline, CDR1 is SGHKS and CDR2 YYEKEE (reference sequence). V lost 0 bases and J 2 bases, leaving 11 bases between the germline ends. CDR3 size: 15 residues. The CDR3 region is CASSLGTPGQETQYF. The CDR3 bases are TGTGCCAGCAGCTTGGGTACACCAGGGCAAGAGACCCAGTACTTC.

This clonotype was detected only a few times. This chain joins TRBV20-1 and TRBJ1-1, with D unresolved. Trimming cost V 6 bases and J 5 bases, with 22 bases left between them. This CDR3 region has 15 residues. Germline V gene lookup returns CDR1 DFQATT and CDR2 SNEGSKA (reference sequence). CDR3 residues: CSASRRESSLTEAFF. The CDR3 DNA sequence: TGCAGTGCCTCCCGAAGGGAGTCATCTCTAACTGAAGCTTTCTTT.

V usage is TRBV5-5 and J usage is TRBJ1-4; D is ambiguous. Germline V lookup: CDR1 SGHKS, CDR2 YYEKEE (reference sequence). The V and J ends lost 4 bases and 8 bases respectively, with 18 bases between them. The CDR3 totals 15 residues. DNA of the CDR3: TGTGCCAGCAGCCACGGGCTCCCCCTGGAGGAAAAACTGTTTTTT. Protein: CASSHGLPLEEKLFF. Complete variable domain (other parts from reference TRBV5-5 and TRBJ1-4): DAGVTQSPTHLIKTRGQQVTLRCSPISGHKSVSWYQQVLGQGPQFIFQYYEKEERGRGNFPDRFSARQFPNYSSELNVNALLLGDSALYLCASSHGLPLEEKLFFGSGTQLSVL.

This clonotype was found many times. The chain is built from TRBV7-2 and TRBJ2-7; 9 bases line up with TRBD1. The ends lost 6 bases at V and 3 bases at J; junction bases unmatched: 9. This CDR3 region has 15 residues. Germline V CDR1 and CDR2: SGHTA, FQGNSA. CDR3 nucleotides: TGTGCCAGCAGTCGAACAGGGGGCCAGGGCTACGAGCAGTACTTC. It specifies CASSRTGGQGYEQYF.

The rearrangement joins TRBV7-8 to TRBJ1-2; no clear D. The germline V gene encodes CDR1 SGHVS and CDR2 FQNEAQ. V lost 5 bases and J 13 bases, leaving 26 bases between the germline ends. The CDR3 is 15 residues long. The CDR3 reads CASSISRQDGKDRTF. CDR3 bases: TGTGCCAGCAGCATCTCGCGTCAGGACGGGAAGGATCGCACCTTC.

The chain carries TRBV15 and TRBJ1-5; D gene uncertain. The CDR3 runs 13 residues. Germline V lookup: CDR1 LNHNV, CDR2 YYDKDF (reference sequence). Trimming took 5 bases from V and 0 from J, leaving 5 bases between them. CDR3 DNA: TGTGCCACCAGCCGTATTAGCAATCAGCCCCAGCATTTT. Translated, it gives CATSRISNQPQHF.

This clonotype has just a few counts. The rearrangement uses TRBV9 and TRBJ2-3; 7 bases match TRBD1. Trimming cost V 4 bases and J 2 bases; bases outside gene matches: 4. This CDR3 is built from 14 residues. The V gene's germline CDR1 is SGDLS and CDR2 YYNGEE. The CDR3 sequence is CASSSGQLTDTQYF. The CDR3 DNA reads as TGTGCCAGCAGCTCGGGACAGCTCACAGATACGCAGTATTTT.

This clonotype occurred many times. The CDR3 DNA reads as TGCAGTGCTCAGCCGGGACTAGCATTAAATGAGCAGTTCTTC. Its translation is CSAQPGLALNEQFF. V gene TRBV20-1 combines with J gene TRBJ2-1; TRBD2 matches at 9 bases. The CDR3 length is 14 residues. Germline trimming cut 5 bases from V and 7 bases from J; bases unmatched to any gene: 9. From germline, CDR1 is DFQATT and CDR2 SNEGSKA (reference sequence).

On this clonotype: This may arise from a read error, as a much more abundant clone is one base away. This sequence joins TRBV7-3 and TRBJ1-2, with unresolved D. Looked up from germline, CDR1 is SGHTA and CDR2 is FQGTGA. The CDR3 is made up of 12 amino acids. The CDR3 sequence: CASSWTHYGYIF. CDR3 coding DNA: TGTGCCAGCAGCTGGACGCATTATGGCTACATCTTC.

This clonotype has just a few counts. This sequence joins TRBV29-1 and TRBJ1-2; no definite D call. Trimming pared 7 bases from V and 7 bases from J, leaving 16 bases between. CDR1 and CDR2 from the germline V gene are SQVTM and ANQGSEA. The CDR3 is 12 amino acids. CDR3 DNA sequence: TGCAGCGGCGGCGAAATTCCAGGTGGCTACACCTTC. The encoded protein is CSGGEIPGGYTF.

The J gene is TRBJ2-1, the V gene TRBV28; 15 positions match TRBD2. Germline CDR1 reads MDHEN; CDR2 reads SYDVKM. There are 15 residues in the CDR3. Germline trimming cut 6 bases from V and 7 bases from J; bases unmatched to any gene: 4. CDR3 in amino acids: CASSGLAGGQNEQFF. The CDR3 DNA is TGTGCCAGCAGCGGACTAGCGGGGGGGCAGAATGAGCAGTTCTTC.

To note about this clonotype: This may be a read error: a much more frequent sequence differs by one nucleotide. The rearrangement joins TRBV7-7 to TRBJ2-3; 8 positions match TRBD2. This CDR3 contains 15 residues. The germline V gene has CDR1 SSHAT and CDR2 FNYEAQ (reference sequence). CDR3 sequence: CASSGGTHLWDTQYF. CDR3 bases: TGTGCTAGCAGCGGGGGCACCCACCTTTGGGATACGCAGTATTTT. Together with reference TRBV7-7 and TRBJ2-3, the CDR3 gives the full variable domain: GAGVSQSPRYKVTKRGQDVTLRCDPISSHATLYWYQQALGQGPEFLTYFNYEAQPDKSGLPSDRFSAERPEGSISTLTIQRTEQRDSAMYRCASSGGTHLWDTQYFGPGTRLTVL.

The sample holds many counts of this clonotype. The V call is TRBV28, the J call TRBJ2-7; D possibly corresponds to TRBD2 (6 bases). V was clipped by 6 bases and J by 2 bases, with 17 bases between them. Per germline, CDR1 MDHEN and CDR2 SYDVKM. The CDR3 contains 15 residues. The CDR3 DNA reads TGTGCCAGCAGCCTAGGCGGGGTGGGCACCTACGAGCAGTACTTC. It yields the protein CASSLGGVGTYEQYF.

J is TRBJ1-1 and V is TRBV10-3; D perhaps matches TRBD1 (5 bases). The germline V and J ends were trimmed by 3 bases and 4 bases, with 6 bases remaining between them. CDR3 length: 12 amino acids. Germline lookup yields CDR1 ENHRY and CDR2 SYGVKD. This CDR3 reads CAISDGATEAFF. DNA of the CDR3: TGTGCCATCAGTGACGGGGCCACTGAAGCTTTCTTT.

This clonotype has at least ten counts. The rearrangement links TRBV7-8 to TRBJ1-2; 7 bases are shared with TRBD1. The V and J ends lost 5 bases and 2 bases, in that order; junction bases with no gene match: 8. The length of the CDR3 is 15 residues. Germline V lookup: CDR1 SGHVS, CDR2 FQNEAQ. The CDR3: CASSTSGQANYGYTF. The CDR3 DNA reads as TGTGCCAGCAGCACCTCCGGACAGGCGAACTATGGCTACACCTTC.

For this clonotype: The junction differs from germline at one of its ends, possibly a read error. CDR3 DNA sequence: TGTGCCAGCAGGCGACAGGGGGACTCCTTCAATGAGCAGTTCTTC. The encoded protein is CASRRQGDSFNEQFF. The rearrangement joins TRBV6-2 or TRBV6-3 to TRBJ2-1, with 9 bases aligning to TRBD1. Germline-derived CDR1 and CDR2 are MNHEY and SVGEGT. This CDR3 has 15 residues.

The gene calls are TRBV20-1 and TRBJ2-5, with D perhaps matching TRBD1 (7 bases). With the DNA end fitting TRBJ2-7 better, the J assignment may be wrong. Germline lookup yields CDR1 DFQATT and CDR2 SNEGSKA (reference sequence). This CDR3 comprises 13 residues. CDR3 sequence reads: CSATGGTAYEQYF. For the CDR3, the DNA is TGCAGTGCTACTGGAGGGACAGCGTACGAGCAGTACTTC.

This clonotype has ten or more counts. This chain uses TRBV6-5 with TRBJ2-1; 9 bases fit TRBD1. V trimming: 4 bases; J trimming: 7 bases; junction bases outside the gene matches: 8. The length of the CDR3 is 15 residues. Germline-derived CDR1 and CDR2 are MNHEY and SVGAGI. The CDR3 region has the DNA TGTGCCAGCAGTTCTTACGGGACAGGGAAGAATGAGCAGTTCTTC. Amino acids: CASSSYGTGKNEQFF.

Turning to this clonotype: Possible read error: a much larger clone is one base away. V and J are TRBV10-2 and TRBJ1-2; 7 bases line up with TRBD1. V lost 4 bases, J lost 8 bases, and 10 bases stayed unmatched. CDR3 length: 14 amino acids. Germline V gene sequence: CDR1 WSHSY, CDR2 SAAADI. This chain's CDR3 is CASSVGQGGGGYTF. In DNA form, the CDR3 reads TGCGCCAGCAGTGTAGGGCAGGGGGGCGGCGGCTACACCTTC.

This clonotype came up a few times. This chain connects TRBV5-1 to TRBJ2-2; TRBD1 agrees at 7 bases. Germline lookup yields CDR1 SGHRS and CDR2 YFSETQ. The CDR3 is 18 amino acids. V was clipped by 4 bases and J by 4 bases; unmatched bases: 16. The DNA of the CDR3 is TGCGCCAGCAGCCCAAGGCCCCAAGGGGGCGAGGGCACCGGGGAGCTGTTTTTT. Its translation is CASSPRPQGGEGTGELFF.

The CDR3 coding sequence is TGTGCCAGCAGTGCCCCAGGACAGTGGCTGTTCTTC. This codes for CASSAPGQWLFF. The V gene is TRBV28, the J gene TRBJ2-1; D is perhaps TRBD1 (6 bases). This CDR3 region has 12 residues. Trimming removed 5 bases from V and 15 bases from J, with 17 bases in between. The germline CDR1 and CDR2 sequences are MDHEN and SYDVKM. Combining the CDR3 with reference TRBV28 and TRBJ2-1 gives the whole variable domain DVKVTQSSRYLVKRTGEKVFLECVQDMDHENMFWYRQDPGLGLRLIYFSYDVKMKEKGDIPEGYSVSREKKERFSLILESASTNQTSMYLCASSAPGQWLFFGPGTRLTVL.

V and J are TRBV2 and TRBJ2-1; TRBD2 aligns across 8 bases. V dropped 4 bases and J dropped 4; count of bases not matched to a gene: 9. Germline V gives CDR1 SNHLY, CDR2 FYNNEI. There are 16 residues in the CDR3. For the CDR3, the DNA is TGTGCCAGCAGTGGAGAAGCGGGGGAGGTTTACAATGAGCAGTTCTTC. Amino acids: CASSGEAGEVYNEQFF.

This clonotype was observed at least ten times. A junction boundary mismatches the germline segment, possibly from a read error. The chain links TRBV7-7 to TRBJ2-5, with 7 bases fitting TRBD1. Germline CDR1 is SSHAT and CDR2 is FNYEAQ (reference sequence). The CDR3 runs to 14 residues. CDR3 bases: TGTGCTAGCAGCTCAAGACAGGGCCAAGAGACCCAGTACTTC. Its protein product is CASSSRQGQETQYF.

This clonotype has at least ten counts. The CDR3: CASSGQAGTQETQYF. The CDR3 DNA sequence: TGTGCCAGCAGCGGTCAGGCAGGGACGCAAGAGACCCAGTACTTC. The chain joins TRBV12-3 or TRBV12-4 to TRBJ2-5; D is possibly TRBD1 or TRBD2 (5 bases each). V was clipped by 6 bases and J by 2 bases, with 16 bases between them. The CDR3 covers 15 residues.

The J gene is TRBJ2-3, the V gene TRBV15; D is unclear. The CDR3 has 17 residues. Per the germline V gene, CDR1 is LNHNV and CDR2 is YYDKDF (reference sequence). Trimming shortened V by 1 base and J by 0 bases, and 14 bases separated the two germline ends. The CDR3 DNA follows: TGTGCCACCAGCAGAGTAGGCGCTAGAATTAGCACAGATACGCAGTATTTT. This translates into CATSRVGARISTDTQYF.

The chain is built from TRBV5-1 and TRBJ2-7, with D possibly TRBD2 on 7 matching bases. The CDR3 has 15 amino acids. The germline CDR1 and CDR2 sequences are SGHRS and YFSETQ. The V end lost 7 bases, the J end lost 1 base, and 18 bases lay between the germline ends. CDR3 sequence: CASAPGGGPSYEQYF. CDR3 bases: TGCGCCAGCGCCCCAGGCGGGGGCCCATCCTACGAGCAGTACTTC.

This chain connects TRBV7-2 to TRBJ2-1; a weak D match, TRBD1 (5 bases). Germline V CDR1 and CDR2: SGHTA, FQGNSA. V gave up 3 bases and J gave up 5 bases, with 17 bases separating them. The CDR3 is made up of 16 amino acids. In nucleotides, the CDR3 is TGTGCCAGCAGCTTGAATAGGGGCATGGAACACAATGAGCAGTTCTTC. Translated: CASSLNRGMEHNEQFF.